This TCR beta chain comes out of a study of cytomegalovirus exposure and HLA in healthy donors. Trimming removed 0 bases from V and 0 bases from J, with 12 bases in between. Germline CDR1 GTSNPN, CDR2 SVGIG (reference sequence). This CDR3 spans 16 amino acids. 60 Vbeta and 13 Jbeta primers were used in PCR. Only in-frame clones appear in the TCRdb table, and some are missing; sequencing was by immunoSEQ multiplex PCR. The repertoire consists of some 150,000 clones, with approximately 87% occurring once and the leading ten covering 4.5% to 6.5%. Input material: PBMCs. The source of this sequence is a woman in her 30s in good health and CMV-seronegative. This sequence joins TRBV30 and TRBJ1-3; D unresolved. The CDR3 loop is CAWSVSGSYSGNTIYF. CDR3 nucleotide sequence: TGTGCCTGGAGTGTGTCCGGTTCCTACTCTGGAAACACCATATATTTT.